Sequencing of this T cell receptor beta chain was carried out in a study of blood T cell repertoires in COVID-19. Study overall: The United States, Italy and Spain supplied acute and convalescent COVID-19 samples. Sample material is recorded as cDNA or gDNA derived from T cells, B-cell-depleted T cells, or PBMCs.

As processed by the authors: Estimation of nucleated cell counts was performed using reference gene primer amplification. Here immunoSEQ multiplex PCR was the method, and the copy in TCRdb shows in-frame clones only, minus some. V, J and clone size derive from that table, while D and trimming were established from the DNA sequence. The data hold approximately 80,000 clones, with 70% to 75% observed a single time. V trimming: 4 bases; J trimming: 0 bases; junction bases outside the gene matches: 2. The CDR3 consists of 15 residues. Germline V gives CDR1 LGHNA, CDR2 YSLEER. This chain links TRBV4-3 with TRBJ2-3; TRBD2 aligns across 9 bases. Sequences were obtained from peripheral blood. The TCR sequence derives from a man aged 50 to 60 with active or convalescent COVID-19. CDR3 in amino acids: CASSPSGGSTDTQYF. CDR3 in DNA: TGCGCCAGCAGCCCGAGCGGGGGGAGCACAGATACGCAGTATTTT.